These T cell receptor beta chains were read from a single sample in a study of OX40 agonist ivuxolimab in advanced cancers. Profiling relied on immunoSEQ multiplex PCR, and the TCRdb table lists in-frame clones only, not all of them. Of about 6,300 clones in the sample, roughly 70% were seen once. The material was CD4+ or CD8+ T cells sorted from blood, obtained in a trial of the OX40 agonist ivuxolimab. The receptors were gathered from an adult with an advanced solid tumor such as melanoma, head and neck, liver or kidney cancer. The CDR3 runs from the conserved cysteine through the conserved F or W. A D gene is named only where the DNA matches it firmly. Clone sizes are given selectively: once, few, many, or a class where the clone is expanded.

NA	NA	TRBV6-6	TRBJ1-5	CASSYGGSNQPQHF	TGTGCCAGCAGTTACGGAGGTAGCAATCAGCCCCAGCATTTT
TRBD1	NA	TRBV28	TRBJ1-2	CASRGKDRVIYGYTF	TGTGCCAGCAGGGGGAAGGACAGGGTCATCTATGGCTACACCTTC
NA	NA	TRBV5-5	TRBJ2-7	CASSLGGRLEQYF	TGTGCCAGCAGCTTGGGGGGGCGCCTCGAGCAGTACTTC
NA	once	TRBV5-6	TRBJ2-1	CASSSTDRPYDEQFF	TGTGCCAGCAGCTCGACCGACAGACCGTACGATGAGCAGTTCTTC
NA	NA	TRBV13	TRBJ1-2	CASSLGTF	TGTGCCAGCAGCTTGGGCACCTTC
NA	many	TRBV11-2	TRBJ1-2	CASSLEGAGGYTF	TGTGCCAGCAGCTTAGAGGGGGCTGGTGGCTACACCTTC
NA	NA	TRBV5-5	TRBJ1-2	CASSLLQGGLYGYTF	TGTGCCAGCAGCTTGCTCCAGGGAGGACTTTATGGCTACACCTTC
NA	once	TRBV5-4	TRBJ1-1	CASSLEGRGSEAFF	TGTGCCAGCAGCTTGGAGGGGCGGGGAAGTGAAGCTTTCTTT
TRBD1	NA	TRBV4-3	TRBJ2-2	CASSPGTGTTGELFF	TGCGCCAGCAGCCCCGGGACAGGGACCACCGGGGAGCTGTTTTTT
TRBD1	few	TRBV9	TRBJ2-1	CASSGRQGHNEQFF	TGTGCCAGCAGTGGAAGACAGGGCCACAATGAGCAGTTCTTC
NA	NA	TRBV28	TRBJ2-5	CASSLAVVETQYF	TGTGCCAGCAGTTTAGCGGTGGTGGAGACCCAGTACTTC
NA	medium-sized	TRBV11-3	TRBJ1-1	CASSQGVTEAFF	TGTGCCAGCAGCCAAGGAGTCACTGAAGCTTTCTTT
TRBD1	NA	TRBV9	TRBJ1-2	CASSVQGFGYTF	TGTGCCAGCAGTGTACAGGGGTTTGGCTACACCTTC
TRBD2	NA	TRBV7-3	TRBJ2-3	CASSKAGGRTDTQYF	TGTGCCAGCAGCAAAGCGGGGGGGCGGACAGATACGCAGTATTTT
NA	NA	TRBV5-4	TRBJ1-2	CASSLGGGDNYGYTF	TGTGCCAGCAGCTTGGGTGGGGGGGACAACTATGGCTACACCTTC
NA	NA	TRBV11-2	TRBJ2-7	CASSLEVLSGEQYF	TGTGCCAGCAGCTTAGAGGTCCTATCGGGCGAGCAGTACTTC